The 10 T cell receptor beta chains reported below all come from one sample, sequenced in a study of blood T cell repertoires in COVID-19. Method: immunoSEQ multiplex PCR; TCRdb's copy keeps in-frame clones and lacks some. The repertoire includes about 280,000 clones, about 83% of them detected once, and 8% to 10% sits in the top ten. Material for sequencing was peripheral blood. The source is a woman in her forties or fifties who had recovered from COVID-19.

This clone was observed once. V is TRBV27 and J is TRBJ1-2; D not resolved. The germline gives CDR1 MNHEY, CDR2 SMNVEV (reference sequence). V lost 2 bases and J 3 bases, leaving 13 bases between the germline ends. The length of the CDR3 is 15 residues. This chain's CDR3 is CASSLKRSGYYGYTF. The CDR3 DNA sequence: TGTGCCAGCAGTTTAAAAAGGTCGGGGTACTATGGCTACACCTTC.

The genes are TRBV27 and TRBJ2-7, with D perhaps matching TRBD1 (6 bases). Germline CDR1 MNHEY, CDR2 SMNVEV (reference sequence). The V and J ends lost 3 bases and 1 base respectively, with 10 bases between them. This CDR3 has 14 residues. CDR3 in DNA: TGTGCCAGCAGTTTCAAAGACAGGTCCTACGAGCAGTACTTC. It is translated as CASSFKDRSYEQYF.

This clone was seen only a few times. The chain joins TRBV6-5 to TRBJ1-2; 8 bases are a match to TRBD1. CDR1 is MNHEY, CDR2 SVGAGI, per germline. CDR3 size: 14 residues. Trimming removed 7 bases from V and 2 bases from J; junction bases left unmatched: 6. CDR3 residues: CASTRQGRNYGYTF. CDR3 in DNA: TGTGCCAGCACCCGACAGGGGCGGAACTATGGCTACACCTTC.

The V call is TRBV11-3, the J call TRBJ2-2; TRBD2 might be the D (6 bases). CDR1 SGHNT and CDR2 YENEEA come from the germline V gene. This CDR3 is 14 amino acids long. Trimming took off 0 bases at V and 5 bases at J, with 7 bases between the two ends. The chain's CDR3 is CASSLEGGTGELFF. In DNA, the CDR3 is TGTGCCAGCAGCTTAGAAGGAGGGACCGGGGAGCTGTTTTTT.

The V gene is TRBV19, the J gene TRBJ1-1; D gene uncertain. The CDR3 contains 15 residues. CDR1 is LNHDA, CDR2 SQIVND, per germline (reference sequence). The V end was cut by 1 base, the J end by 0 bases, with 9 bases between. The CDR3 is CASSIGGVMNTEAFF. The CDR3 nucleotides read TGTGCCAGTAGTATAGGGGGAGTCATGAACACTGAAGCTTTCTTT.

V and J are TRBV7-2 and TRBJ2-3, with D maybe TRBD2 (6 bases). The CDR3 totals 15 residues. Germline assignment: CDR1 SGHTA and CDR2 FQGNSA. Trimming left V 3 bases short and J 1 base short, with 11 bases between. This CDR3 reads CASSFSGTGTDTQYF. CDR3 sequence (DNA): TGTGCCAGCAGCTTTAGCGGTACCGGCACAGATACGCAGTATTTT.

This chain links TRBV6-2 or TRBV6-3 with TRBJ1-1; the D gene is possibly TRBD1 (5 bases). Germline V CDR1 and CDR2: MNHEY, SVGEGT. V lost 2 bases and J 1 base, leaving 11 bases between the germline ends. CDR3 size: 15 residues. CDR3 DNA: TGTGCCAGCAGTTACGGTCGCCAGGGGAACACTGAAGCTTTCTTT. This encodes CASSYGRQGNTEAFF.

The DNA of the CDR3 is TGTGCCAGTAGTTACTCCGGGACTAGCGGGAATGAGCAGTTCTTC. Residues: CASSYSGTSGNEQFF. The gene calls are TRBV19 and TRBJ2-1; 12 positions match TRBD2. The CDR3 has 15 residues. Germline loops: CDR1 LNHDA, CDR2 SQIVND (reference sequence). The V segment lost 5 bases and the J segment 7 bases; nucleotides outside the gene matches: 6.

V gene TRBV7-6 combines with J gene TRBJ2-3; 12 bases agree with TRBD1. The ends lost 3 bases at V and 5 bases at J; junction bases unmatched: 12. In germline, CDR1 is SGHVS, CDR2 FNYEAQ. CDR3 length: 18 amino acids. The CDR3 DNA sequence: TGTGCCAGCAGCTTGGGCGGGTACGGGACAGGGGGCGGAGATACGCAGTATTTT. Translated: CASSLGGYGTGGGDTQYF.

This clone was counted only a few times. This chain joins TRBV5-1 and TRBJ2-1, with 8 bases lining up with TRBD2. The CDR3 totals 16 residues. The V gene's germline CDR1 is SGHRS and CDR2 YFSETQ. V lost 1 base and J lost 8; bases outside the gene matches: 11. CDR3 sequence: CASSLSGLAQKDEQFF. CDR3 nucleotide sequence: TGCGCCAGCAGCTTGAGTGGACTAGCTCAAAAGGATGAGCAGTTCTTC.